This TCR beta chain is from a study of siplizumab effects on memory and regulatory T cells. Here immunoSEQ multiplex PCR was the method, and the copy in TCRdb shows in-frame clones only, minus some. The profile shows roughly 40,000 clones, roughly 90% of them singletons. The CDR3 length is 14 residues. In germline, CDR1 is KGHSH, CDR2 LQKENI. Between the trimmed V and J ends, which lost 6 bases and 1 base, there was a span of 9 bases. The sequencing input was naive CD4+ T cells sorted from blood. The clonotype comes from a human donor in good health. This chain links TRBV18 with TRBJ2-2, with a tentative D call TRBD2 (5 bases). Written as DNA, the CDR3 is TGTGCCAGCTCTCCGGGATTGAACACCGGGGAGCTGTTTTTT. This translates into CASSPGLNTGELFF.